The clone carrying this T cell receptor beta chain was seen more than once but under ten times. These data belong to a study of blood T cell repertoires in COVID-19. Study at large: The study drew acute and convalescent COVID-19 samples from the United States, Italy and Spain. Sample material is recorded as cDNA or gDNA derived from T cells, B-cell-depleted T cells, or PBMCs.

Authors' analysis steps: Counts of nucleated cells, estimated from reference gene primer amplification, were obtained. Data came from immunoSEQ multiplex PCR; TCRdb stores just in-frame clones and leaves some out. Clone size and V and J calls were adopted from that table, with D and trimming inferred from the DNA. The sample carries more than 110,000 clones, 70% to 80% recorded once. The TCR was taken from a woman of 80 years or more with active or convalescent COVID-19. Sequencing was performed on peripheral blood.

CDR3 in DNA: TGCGCCAGCAGTTACATACCAGAAGCCGGGGAGCTGTTTTTT. Translation gives CASSYIPEAGELFF. The chain combines TRBV10-1 with TRBJ2-2; D gene uncertain. Per germline, CDR1 WNHNN and CDR2 SYGVQD (reference sequence). This CDR3 comprises 14 residues. V lost 5 bases to trimming and J lost 6 bases, with 13 bases between them.